Presented here are 26 T cell receptor beta chains from one specimen sequenced in a study of OX40 agonist ivuxolimab in advanced cancers. This table comes from immunoSEQ multiplex PCR, and its TCRdb copy is limited to in-frame clones, with some not included. The sample carries about 93,000 clones, about 90% recorded once. The specimen was CD4+ or CD8+ T cells sorted from blood, collected in a trial of the OX40 agonist ivuxolimab. These receptors came from an adult with an advanced solid tumor such as melanoma, head and neck, liver or kidney cancer.

The chain links TRBV10-2 to TRBJ2-1; 10 positions agree with TRBD1. Losses at the gene ends were 0 bases for V and 12 bases for J; bases not matched to a gene: 2. Germline V gene data show CDR1 as WSHSY and CDR2 as SAAADI. CDR3 length: 13 amino acids. CDR3 residues: CASSESTGGGQFF. DNA for the CDR3: TGCGCCAGCAGTGAGTCGACAGGGGGCGGGCAGTTCTTC.

About this clone itself: Other nucleotide sequences from this sample produce the same CDR3. The rearrangement links TRBV6-5 to TRBJ1-1; no clear D gene. The CDR3 is 14 residues long. V dropped 0 bases and J dropped 0 bases, with 5 bases sitting between them. Germline V gene data show CDR1 as MNHEY and CDR2 as SVGAGI. The CDR3 is CASSYSRVNTEAFF. The CDR3 DNA is TGTGCCAGCAGTTACTCTCGGGTGAACACTGAAGCTTTCTTT.

The chain is built from TRBV27 and TRBJ2-7; 9 nucleotides align to TRBD1. The CDR3 sequence is 15 residues long. Per the germline V gene, CDR1 is MNHEY and CDR2 is SMNVEV (reference sequence). The ends lost 5 bases at V and 2 bases at J; junction bases unmatched: 7. CDR3 bases: TGTGCCAGCAGTGCGACCGGGACAGGGACCTACGAGCAGTACTTC. Its protein product is CASSATGTGTYEQYF.

V and J are TRBV7-9 and TRBJ1-6; D uncertain. The CDR3 runs 15 residues. V lost 5 bases to trimming and J lost 10 bases, with 18 bases between them. Per the germline V gene, CDR1 is SEHNR and CDR2 is FQNEAQ (reference sequence). Here the CDR3 reads CASSPYSQSESPLHF. CDR3 sequence (DNA): TGTGCCAGCAGCCCGTATTCACAGTCAGAGTCACCCCTCCACTTT. Drawing the rest from reference TRBV7-9 and TRBJ1-6, the complete variable domain is DTGVSQNPRHKITKRGQNVTFRCDPISEHNRLYWYRQTLGQGPEFLTYFQNEAQLEKSRLLSDRFSAERPKGSFSTLEIQRTEQGDSAMYLCASSPYSQSESPLHFGNGTRLTVT.

The J gene is TRBJ1-2, the V gene TRBV10-3, with D maybe TRBD1 (6 bases). Trimming took off 6 bases at V and 8 bases at J, with 10 bases between the two ends. This CDR3 is 11 amino acids long. Germline V lookup: CDR1 ENHRY, CDR2 SYGVKD. CDR3 protein: CAISNRDGYTF. The CDR3 DNA sequence: TGTGCCATCAGCAACAGGGACGGCTACACCTTC.

The V call is TRBV6-5, the J call TRBJ1-1, with 9 bases identical to TRBD1. CDR1 is MNHEY and CDR2 is SVGAGI in the germline V gene. With V trimmed by 11 bases and J by 5 bases, 12 bases remained unmatched. This CDR3 has 14 amino acids. The DNA of the CDR3 is TGTGCCTCCACAAATCCGGGACAGGGAACTGAAGCTTTCTTT. This encodes CASTNPGQGTEAFF.

V and J are TRBV6-4 and TRBJ1-5, with 9 bases aligning to TRBD1. Germline V lookup: CDR1 MRHNA, CDR2 SNTAGT. This CDR3 has 19 residues. Germline trimming cut 5 bases from V and 4 bases from J; bases unmatched to any gene: 18. In DNA, the CDR3 is TGTGCCAGCAGTTTCTATAGAGCTCCGGGACAGGGTTCAAATCAGCCCCAGCATTTT. This encodes CASSFYRAPGQGSNQPQHF.

This chain connects TRBV6-5 to TRBJ1-1; D is perhaps TRBD1 (5 bases). The CDR3 totals 15 residues. V was trimmed by 2 bases and J by 1 base, leaving 11 bases between them. Germline V CDR1 and CDR2: MNHEY, SVGAGI. The CDR3 DNA follows: TGTGCCAGCAGTTACAATCCGGACAAGAACACTGAAGCTTTCTTT. It translates to CASSYNPDKNTEAFF.

The table lists this clone with a count of one. J is TRBJ2-5 and V is TRBV11-3; no reliable D call. V lost 6 bases to trimming and J lost 4 bases, with 12 bases between them. The length of the CDR3 is 13 residues. Germline assignment: CDR1 SGHNT and CDR2 YENEEA. The CDR3 spells CASRPPAGETQYF. The CDR3 DNA is TGTGCCAGCAGACCTCCGGCCGGAGAGACCCAGTACTTC.

The chain carries TRBV7-8 and TRBJ2-2, with D hard to call. V was shortened by 1 base and J by 0 bases, with 9 bases between the two germline ends. CDR1 is SGHVS, CDR2 FQNEAQ, per germline. There are 16 residues in the CDR3. The CDR3 here is CASSLESGANTGELFF. CDR3 bases: TGTGCCAGCAGCTTAGAATCTGGGGCGAACACCGGGGAGCTGTTTTTT.

The rearrangement joins TRBV27 to TRBJ1-6; D ambiguous. The CDR3 is 14 amino acids. In germline, CDR1 is MNHEY, CDR2 SMNVEV (reference sequence). Between the trimmed V and J ends, which lost 6 bases and 4 bases, there was a span of 10 bases. CDR3 DNA: TGTGCCAGCAGCTTAGCGGGGTATAATTCACCCCTCCACTTT. Protein sequence: CASSLAGYNSPLHF.

In its sample, this clone was seen a few times. The chain carries TRBV20-1 and TRBJ1-1; D possibly corresponds to TRBD1 (5 bases). The CDR3 is made up of 11 amino acids. Trimming shortened V by 3 bases and J by 8 bases, and 10 bases separated the two germline ends. Germline values: CDR1 DFQATT, CDR2 SNEGSKA (reference sequence). For the CDR3, the DNA is TGCAGTGCTAGGGGGCCAGGCGAAGCTTTCTTT. It is translated as CSARGPGEAFF.

Worth noting for this clone: One end of the junction does not line up with germline, which may come from a read error. J is TRBJ1-1 and V is TRBV7-2; D not certain. This CDR3 comprises 13 residues. In germline, CDR1 is SGHTA, CDR2 FQGNSA. The CDR3 sequence is CVSSLSGNTEAFF. CDR3 nucleotide sequence: TGTGTCAGCAGCTTAAGTGGGAACACTGAAGCTTTCTTT.

The CDR3 region is CAWSTERTGGNTIYF. The DNA of the CDR3 is TGTGCCTGGAGTACGGAACGGACAGGGGGAAACACCATATATTTT. The rearrangement links TRBV30 to TRBJ1-3; 8 bases are shared with TRBD1. CDR1 is GTSNPN, CDR2 SVGIG, per germline (reference sequence). The CDR3 sequence is 15 residues long. J gave up 4 bases and V 2 bases, and 7 bases lay outside the gene matches.

This clone was counted once. The chain joins TRBV11-3 to TRBJ2-3; D uncertain. This CDR3 region has 13 residues. V lost 1 base and J 4 bases, leaving 6 bases between the germline ends. Germline CDR1 and CDR2: SGHNT and YENEEA. CDR3 amino acids: CASSLGSADTQYF. The DNA of the CDR3 is TGTGCCAGCAGCTTAGGTTCGGCAGATACGCAGTATTTT. Full variable domain (outside the CDR3, taken from reference TRBV11-3 and TRBJ2-3): EAGVVQSPRYKIIEKKQPVAFWCNPISGHNTLYWYLQNLGQGPELLIRYENEEAVDDSQLPKDRFSAERLKGVDSTLKIQPAELGDSAVYLCASSLGSADTQYFGPGTRLTVL.

This rearrangement joins TRBV30 to TRBJ1-1; D ambiguous. CDR1 and CDR2 from the germline V gene are GTSNPN and SVGIG (reference sequence). V lost 0 bases and J lost 1, with 9 bases in between. The CDR3 contains 14 residues. The CDR3 nucleotides are TGTGCCTGGAGTGTACCAGAGGCGAACACTGAAGCTTTCTTT. It specifies CAWSVPEANTEAFF.

The chain couples TRBV5-4 to TRBJ2-3, with D possibly matching TRBD1 (6 bases). The V gene lost 4 bases and the J gene lost 0 bases, with 9 bases spanning the gap. Germline loops: CDR1 SGHNT, CDR2 YYREEE (reference sequence). CDR3 size: 14 residues. CDR3 protein: CASSNRDSTDTQYF. In DNA, the CDR3 is TGTGCCAGCAGCAACAGGGATAGCACAGATACGCAGTATTTT.

This chain joins TRBV10-3 and TRBJ2-7; TRBD1 agrees at 7 bases. With 6 bases clipped from V and 0 bases from J, the junction kept 14 bases outside the gene matches. The CDR3 covers 17 residues. The germline V gene has CDR1 ENHRY and CDR2 SYGVKD. CDR3 protein: CAISLSMSGTASYEQYF. As DNA, the CDR3 is TGTGCCATCAGCCTCTCTATGTCCGGGACAGCCTCCTACGAGCAGTACTTC.

This chain's CDR3 is CASSLSQGQPQHF. Here the CDR3 DNA reads TGTGCCAGCAGCTTGTCTCAGGGGCAGCCCCAGCATTTT. The chain is built from TRBV7-3 and TRBJ1-5; a possible D gene is TRBD1 (6 bases). The ends were cut back, 3 bases at V and 7 bases at J, with 10 bases in the middle. Germline CDR1 and CDR2: SGHTA and FQGTGA. The CDR3 has 13 residues. Full variable domain (remainder filled in from reference TRBV7-3 and TRBJ1-5): GAGVSQTPSNKVTEKGKYVELRCDPISGHTALYWYRQSLGQGPEFLIYFQGTGAADDSGLPNDRFFAVRPEGSVSTLKIQRTERGDSAVYLCASSLSQGQPQHFGDGTRLSIL.

This clone was detected only a few times. This chain uses TRBV30 with TRBJ1-5; possibly TRBD1 for D (6 bases). The CDR3 has 14 residues. Germline V gene data show CDR1 as GTSNPN and CDR2 as SVGIG (reference sequence). V dropped 2 bases and J dropped 4 bases, with 12 bases sitting between them. The CDR3 reads CAWSIGRGNQPQHF. For the CDR3, the DNA is TGTGCCTGGAGTATTGGGAGGGGGAATCAGCCCCAGCATTTT.

The chain joins TRBV30 to TRBJ2-3; D not certain. This CDR3 is 12 amino acids long. The V end lost 1 base, the J end lost 4 bases, and 6 bases lay between the germline ends. Germline loops: CDR1 GTSNPN, CDR2 SVGIG (reference sequence). The CDR3 DNA sequence: TGTGCCTGGAGTGGTGGATCAGATACGCAGTATTTT. The encoded protein is CAWSGGSDTQYF. The full variable domain, its missing parts supplied by reference TRBV30 and TRBJ2-3, is SQTIHQWPATLVQPVGSPLSLECTVEGTSNPNLYWYRQAAGRGLQLLFYSVGIGQISSEVPQNLSASRPQDRQFILSSKKLLLSDSGFYLCAWSGGSDTQYFGPGTRLTVL.

The genes are TRBV18 and TRBJ2-3; D is perhaps TRBD1 (6 bases). V was clipped by 6 bases and J by 3 bases, with 13 bases between them. The CDR3 loop spans 14 amino acids. Germline values: CDR1 KGHSH, CDR2 LQKENI. In DNA form, the CDR3 reads TGTGCCAGCTCCCCGGGACAACCTACAGATACGCAGTATTTT. Its translation is CASSPGQPTDTQYF.

The rearrangement links TRBV30 to TRBJ2-1; TRBD2 matches 7 bases. The junction had 5 bases not matched to a gene; V was cut back by 0 bases and J by 0 bases. The germline CDR1 and CDR2 sequences are GTSNPN and SVGIG (reference sequence). This CDR3 has 16 amino acids. The CDR3 DNA sequence: TGTGCCTGGAGTGTACTACTAGCGTTCTCCTACAATGAGCAGTTCTTC. It encodes CAWSVLLAFSYNEQFF.

The V gene is TRBV6-5, the J gene TRBJ2-5; TRBD1 matches at 9 bases. This CDR3 contains 15 residues. The germline CDR1 and CDR2 sequences are MNHEY and SVGAGI. V trimming: 0 bases; J trimming: 4 bases; junction bases outside the gene matches: 3. CDR3 bases: TGTGCCAGCAGTTACTCGAGGACAGGGGTAGAGACCCAGTACTTC. Its protein product is CASSYSRTGVETQYF.

The rearrangement joins TRBV6-6 to TRBJ2-3, with TRBD1 matching 7 bases. The junction had 3 bases not matched to a gene; V was cut back by 4 bases and J by 5 bases. Germline loops: CDR1 MNHNY, CDR2 SVGAGI (reference sequence). The CDR3 sequence is 13 residues long. The CDR3 is CASSLQGKDTQYF. Written as DNA, the CDR3 is TGTGCCAGCAGTTTACAGGGGAAAGATACGCAGTATTTT.

This rearrangement joins TRBV6-6 to TRBJ1-2; 9 bases are a match to TRBD1. The CDR3 loop spans 16 amino acids. Germline V gene lookup returns CDR1 MNHNY and CDR2 SVGAGI (reference sequence). J was trimmed by 2 bases and V by 6 bases; bases with no gene match: 10. In DNA form, the CDR3 reads TGTGCCAGCAGGGACAGGGGAGAAGTCCCCAACTATGGCTACACCTTC. This gives the protein CASRDRGEVPNYGYTF.